Each of the 16 T cell receptor beta chains below was sequenced from the same sample in a study of cytomegalovirus exposure and HLA in healthy donors. The PCR employed 60 Vbeta primers together with 13 Jbeta primers. Assay used: immunoSEQ multiplex PCR; TCRdb lists only in-frame clones, some missing. The specimen's table records some 39,000 clones. The sample taken for sequencing was PBMCs. The origin of the receptors is a male donor in good health and CMV-seronegative.

The J gene is TRBJ2-3, the V gene TRBV5-4; D possibly corresponds to TRBD2 (6 bases). The CDR3 covers 16 residues. V lost 0 bases and J lost 0, with 11 bases in between. Per germline, CDR1 SGHNT and CDR2 YYREEE (reference sequence). The CDR3 is CASSLVQRASTDTQYF. The DNA of the CDR3 is TGTGCCAGCAGCTTGGTTCAGCGGGCAAGCACAGATACGCAGTATTTT.

The CDR3 region is CASSQVRDSYYEQYF. In nucleotides, the CDR3 is TGCGCCAGCAGCCAAGTAAGGGACAGTTACTACGAGCAGTACTTC. The V gene is TRBV4-1, the J gene TRBJ2-5, with 7 nucleotides matching TRBD1. Matching the DNA end better, TRBJ2-7 makes the J call doubtful. In germline, CDR1 is MGHRA, CDR2 YSYEKL. The CDR3 totals 15 residues.

This rearrangement joins TRBV2 to TRBJ1-4; 7 nucleotides agree with TRBD1. The CDR3 totals 17 residues. V lost 2 bases to trimming and J lost 4 bases; unmatched junction nucleotides: 10. Germline CDR1 is SNHLY and CDR2 is FYNNEI. The CDR3 protein is CASSERWAGGSNEKLFF. CDR3 in DNA: TGTGCCAGCAGTGAACGGTGGGCAGGGGGGAGTAATGAAAAACTGTTTTTT.

J is TRBJ2-7 and V is TRBV6-6, with D perhaps matching TRBD1 (6 bases). Trimming took off 6 bases at V and 3 bases at J, with 12 bases between the two ends. Germline CDR1 is MNHNY and CDR2 is SVGAGI (reference sequence). The CDR3 length is 13 residues. CDR3 residues: CASRRGTLYEQYF. CDR3 nucleotide sequence: TGTGCCAGCAGACGTGGGACACTCTACGAGCAGTACTTC.

The chain employs TRBV18 and TRBJ2-7, with TRBD1 as a possible D gene (5 bases). In germline, CDR1 is KGHSH, CDR2 LQKENI. Trimming shortened V by 6 bases and J by 4 bases, and 19 bases separated the two germline ends. This CDR3 is 15 amino acids long. As DNA, the CDR3 is TGTGCCAGCTCTCAACAGGCCCTTCTTCCTTACGAGCAGTACTTC. Translating it yields CASSQQALLPYEQYF.

The rearrangement links TRBV11-2 to TRBJ1-5, with 9 bases lining up with TRBD1. The CDR3 covers 18 residues. V lost 1 base, J lost 0 bases, and 7 bases stayed unmatched. Germline V gene sequence: CDR1 SGHAT, CDR2 FQNNGV. Here the CDR3 reads CASSLGGTGSYSNQPQHF. The DNA for the CDR3 is TGTGCCAGCAGCTTAGGTGGGACAGGGAGTTATAGCAATCAGCCCCAGCATTTT.

This sequence joins TRBV4-1 and TRBJ2-5; TRBD2 matches 10 bases. The last part of the DNA fits TRBJ2-7 better; the J call may be wrong. Looked up from germline, CDR1 is MGHRA and CDR2 is YSYEKL. The CDR3 is 16 amino acids. This CDR3 reads CASSQDLASGGYEQYF. The CDR3 nucleotides are TGCGCCAGCAGCCAAGATTTGGCTAGCGGGGGCTACGAGCAGTACTTC.

The chain is built from TRBV11-2 and TRBJ2-3, with D possibly matching TRBD2 (6 bases). The CDR3 is 16 amino acids. The V end was cut by 0 bases, the J end by 3 bases, with 13 bases between. Per germline, CDR1 SGHAT and CDR2 FQNNGV. The CDR3 DNA follows: TGTGCCAGCAGCTTAGATCTGGGCGGGGAAACAGATACGCAGTATTTT. Encoded protein: CASSLDLGGETDTQYF.

The V gene is TRBV20-1, the J gene TRBJ2-1; possible D gene TRBD2, 5 bases. The CDR3 is made up of 11 amino acids. V was clipped by 6 bases and J by 6 bases, with 9 bases between them. The germline gives CDR1 DFQATT, CDR2 SNEGSKA (reference sequence). Here the CDR3 reads CSAEGINEQFF. The DNA for the CDR3 is TGCAGTGCAGAGGGAATCAATGAGCAGTTCTTC.

CDR3 in amino acids: CASSLWGGIGGTEAFF. The CDR3 DNA is TGTGCCAGCAGCTTGTGGGGGGGGATTGGGGGCACTGAAGCTTTCTTT. V gene TRBV5-6 combines with J gene TRBJ1-1, with a tentative D call TRBD1 (5 bases). Trimming took off 1 base at V and 4 bases at J, with 17 bases between the two ends. This CDR3 has 16 amino acids. In germline, CDR1 is SGHDT, CDR2 YYEEEE.

The genes are TRBV7-9 and TRBJ2-3; weak D call: TRBD1 (6 bases). Trimming cost V 2 bases and J 4 bases, with 10 bases left between them. This CDR3 region has 14 residues. Germline-derived CDR1 and CDR2 are SEHNR and FQNEAQ (reference sequence). The CDR3: CASSLPQGSDTQYF. The DNA of the CDR3 is TGTGCCAGCAGCTTACCTCAGGGGTCAGATACGCAGTATTTT.

This sequence joins TRBV2 and TRBJ2-2, with D possibly being TRBD1 (5 bases). The V gene lost 4 bases and the J gene lost 5 bases, with 11 bases spanning the gap. This CDR3 is 14 amino acids long. From germline, CDR1 is SNHLY and CDR2 FYNNEI. The CDR3 DNA sequence: TGTGCCAGCAGTGGGCAGGGCCAGACCGGGGAGCTGTTTTTT. Its protein is CASSGQGQTGELFF.

The rearrangement uses TRBV7-2 and TRBJ1-2; TRBD1 matches at 7 bases. The germline CDR1 and CDR2 sequences are SGHTA and FQGNSA. This CDR3 spans 15 amino acids. The J segment lost 0 bases and the V segment lost 0 bases, leaving 1 base of the junction unmatched. CDR3 sequence (DNA): TGTGCCAGCAGCTTAGCGGGGACAGCTAACTATGGCTACACCTTC. Residues: CASSLAGTANYGYTF.

The chain recombines TRBV6-5 with TRBJ2-7; a weak D match, TRBD1 (6 bases). This CDR3 has 14 amino acids. Deletions cut 2 bases from V and 1 base from J, with 9 bases between. The germline V gene has CDR1 MNHEY and CDR2 SVGAGI. The DNA of the CDR3 is TGTGCCAGCAGTTACATTCAGGGGTCCTACGAGCAGTACTTC. Its protein product is CASSYIQGSYEQYF.

This rearrangement joins TRBV5-1 to TRBJ1-2, with a tentative D call TRBD1 (5 bases). CDR3 length: 14 residues. Germline CDR1 is SGHRS and CDR2 is YFSETQ. With 0 bases removed from V and 8 bases from J, the gap between germline ends came to 14 bases. The chain's CDR3 is CASSLEKGAFGYTF. In DNA, the CDR3 is TGCGCCAGCAGCTTGGAAAAAGGGGCCTTCGGCTACACCTTC.

This chain uses TRBV6-5 with TRBJ2-5; 7 nucleotides agree with TRBD1. The DNA matches TRBJ2-7 better at its end, which makes the J call doubtful. CDR3 length: 15 residues. Germline V gene lookup returns CDR1 MNHEY and CDR2 SVGAGI. As DNA, the CDR3 is TGTGCCAGCACCCCTGACAGGGTTGTAGTCTACGAGCAGTACTTC. Translated: CASTPDRVVVYEQYF.